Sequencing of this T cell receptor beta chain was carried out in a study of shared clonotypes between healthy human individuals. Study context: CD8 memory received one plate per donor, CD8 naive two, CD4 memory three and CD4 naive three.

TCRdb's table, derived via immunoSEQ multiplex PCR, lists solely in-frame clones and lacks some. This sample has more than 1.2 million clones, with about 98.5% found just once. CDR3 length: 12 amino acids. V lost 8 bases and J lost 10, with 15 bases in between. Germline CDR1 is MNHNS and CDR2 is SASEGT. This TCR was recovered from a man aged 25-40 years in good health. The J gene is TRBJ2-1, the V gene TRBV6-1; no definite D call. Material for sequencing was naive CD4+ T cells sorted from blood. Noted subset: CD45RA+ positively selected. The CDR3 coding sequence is TGTGCCAGCCTCCACCCACTGAAAGAGCAGTTCTTC. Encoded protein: CASLHPLKEQFF.